This is a list of T cell receptor beta chains from one sample in a study of CD8+ T cells in alopecia areata. Profiled with immunoSEQ multiplex PCR; TCRdb holds only in-frame clones, not every one. The sample lists about 210,000 clones; around 65% were seen once. Sequenced here: CD4+ T cells sorted from blood, sampled at week 4, from a patient treated with tofacitinib. These receptors originate from a human donor with alopecia areata. The CDR3 runs from the conserved cysteine through the conserved F or W. Fields, in order: V gene, J gene, D gene, clone size, CDR3 protein, CDR3 DNA. A D gene is named only where the DNA matches it firmly. Rows may omit the clone size; those that give it use once, few, many or a size class.

>TRBV6-1|TRBJ1-2|NA|NA
CASSAAREGYGYTF
TGTGCCAGCAGTGCTGCCAGGGAAGGGTATGGCTACACCTTC
>TRBV5-6|TRBJ2-1|TRBD2|NA
CASSTSRTSGINEQFF
TGTGCCAGCAGTACCTCCAGGACTAGCGGCATCAATGAGCAGTTCTTC
>TRBV19|TRBJ2-7|NA|NA
CASRAGVPSYEQYF
TGTGCCAGTAGGGCCGGGGTCCCTTCCTACGAGCAGTACTTC
>TRBV7-2|TRBJ1-2|NA|once
CASSLGLGNGYAF
TGTGCCAGCAGCTTGGGGTTGGGGAATGGCTACGCCTTC
>TRBV18|TRBJ2-5|TRBD1|NA
CASTGAQETQYF
TGTGCCAGCACAGGGGCCCAAGAGACCCAGTACTTC
>TRBV29-1|TRBJ2-5|NA|NA
CSVIGAEETQYF
TGCAGCGTTATAGGAGCCGAAGAGACCCAGTACTTC
>TRBV4-2|TRBJ1-2|TRBD1|NA
CASSRTGTAYGYTF
TGTGCCAGCAGCCGCACAGGGACAGCTTATGGCTACACCTTC
>TRBV28|TRBJ1-1|NA|NA
CASRSLSEAFF
TGTGCCAGCAGGTCTTTGAGTGAAGCTTTCTTT
>TRBV29-1|TRBJ1-5|TRBD1|NA
CSVRTGGNQPQHF
TGCAGCGTAAGGACAGGGGGCAATCAGCCCCAGCATTTT
>TRBV10-3|TRBJ2-7|NA|NA
CAISVQVRRQVPYEQYF
TGTGCCATCAGTGTACAGGTCAGGAGACAGGTCCCCTACGAGCAGTACTTC
>TRBV28|TRBJ1-1|NA|NA
CASSLPSMNTEAFF
TGTGCCAGCAGTTTACCTTCTATGAACACTGAAGCTTTCTTT
>TRBV19|TRBJ2-7|NA|few
CASRCREQYF
TGTGCCAGTAGATGTCGGGAGCAGTACTTC
>TRBV6-5|TRBJ1-6|NA|few
CASSPGLGRESPLHF
TGTGCCAGCAGCCCCGGCCTCGGACGGGAATCACCCCTCCACTTT
>TRBV2|TRBJ2-5|NA|few
CASSATGEGETQYF
TGTGCCAGCAGTGCAACAGGAGAGGGGGAGACCCAGTACTTC
>TRBV4-1|TRBJ1-1|NA|many
CASSYVARNTEAFF
TGCGCCAGCAGCTACGTGGCCCGGAACACTGAAGCTTTCTTT
>TRBV25-1|TRBJ1-6|NA|NA
CAIKGPGRSPLHF
TGTGCCATAAAGGGTCCAGGGAGGTCACCCCTCCACTTT
>TRBV29-1|TRBJ2-7|NA|once
CSVDWQGTYEQYF
TGCAGCGTTGACTGGCAGGGCACCTACGAGCAGTACTTC
>TRBV2|TRBJ1-1|NA|NA
CASSEGRRITEAFF
TGTGCCAGCAGTGAAGGGAGACGGATCACTGAAGCTTTCTTT